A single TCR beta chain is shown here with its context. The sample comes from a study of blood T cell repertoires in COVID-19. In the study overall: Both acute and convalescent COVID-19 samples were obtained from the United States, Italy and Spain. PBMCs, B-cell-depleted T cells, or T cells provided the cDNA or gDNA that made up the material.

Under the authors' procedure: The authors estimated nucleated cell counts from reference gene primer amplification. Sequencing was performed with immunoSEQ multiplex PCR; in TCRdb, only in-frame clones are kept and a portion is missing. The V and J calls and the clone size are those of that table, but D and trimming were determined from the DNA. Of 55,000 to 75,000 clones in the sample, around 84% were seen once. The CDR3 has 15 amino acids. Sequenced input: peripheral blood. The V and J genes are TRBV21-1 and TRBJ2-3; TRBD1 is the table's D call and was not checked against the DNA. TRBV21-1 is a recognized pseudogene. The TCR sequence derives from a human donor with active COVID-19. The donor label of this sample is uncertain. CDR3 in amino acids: CASSTWDRGADTQYF. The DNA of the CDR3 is TGTGCCAGCAGCACCTGGGACAGGGGCGCAGATACGCAGTATTTT.